This paragraph covers one T cell receptor (beta chain) sequence. This clone was detected a few times. This clone's antigen is unknown. Within one base of it there is no much larger clone, and no base qualities were kept. This entry belongs to a study of blood T cell repertoires in COVID-19 (dated by TCRdb to 2020 to 2021). In the study overall: The collaborator samples originated in the United States, Italy and Spain and spanned the acute and convalescent phases of COVID-19. Deeply sampled blood TCRbeta repertoires from subjects exposed to, actively infected with, or recovered from COVID-19 were included in the dataset. The samples were drawn from the first 160 participants of the ongoing ImmuneRACE study and from 950 to 1,500 subjects provided by 6 global collaborators. A freely available public database, intended as a resource for researchers studying the immune response to SARS-CoV-2, is where the repertoires were released. The sample metadata nearly always contained a de-identified subject ID, COVID-19 status, age in years and sex. Where available, HLA class I and class II types were taken from metadata supplied by the sample provider and were not determined by assay-based typing. The prospective study material was composed of cDNA or gDNA derived from T cells, B-cell-depleted T cells, or PBMCs.

TCRbeta CDR3 regions were amplified from genomic DNA by means of the immunoSEQ Assay, a bias-controlled multiplex PCR. The published analysis was carried out like this. Within the assay, amplification of reference gene primers was used to estimate how many nucleated cells each sample contained. To quantify the absolute abundance of each unique TCRbeta CDR3 rearrangement, sequence reads were collapsed and filtered. For each sample, productive Simpson clonality was calculated as the square root of Simpson's diversity index over productive rearrangements. TCRdb stores this immuneACCESS table with in-frame sequences only. Part of the clones is absent; in the studies checked, under half of the shortfall reflects unresolved V genes, and no reason is known for the rest. The D gene and trimming were derived from the DNA, and the V and J assignments and clone size from that table. The sample contains about 160,000 clones, about 86% of them found a single time. The top ten clones comprise roughly 19% of the sample.

Here is what the overall study found, with its caveats: Clinical and demographic metadata were provided uncurated, with the amount varying by source and participant.

The collaborating institutions used their own protocols to collect whole blood in K2EDTA tubes. For TCRbeta analysis, collaborators shipped samples in one of three forms: frozen whole blood, isolated PBMCs, or DNA extracted from either of those sample types. The V and J ends are trimmed by 4 bases and 4 bases, leaving 13 bases between them. From the germline V gene, CDR1 is MNHEY and CDR2 is SVGAGI. Inclusive of the bounding cysteine and phenylalanine, the CDR3 is 14 residues long. Only the CDR3 DNA is retained, 42 bases long and in frame from the first base. The chain is made from TRBV6-5 and TRBJ1-2; the D gene assignment is ambiguous. The sequence was collected from a woman older than 75 with acute or convalescent COVID-19. Sequences were obtained from peripheral blood. Here the CDR3 is given as CASSSPPAGYGYTF. The sequence in DNA is TGTGCCAGCAGTTCCCCCCCGGCGGGCTATGGCTACACCTTC.